A single sample gave rise to the 22 T cell receptor beta chains below, sequenced in a study of blood T cell repertoires in COVID-19. Repertoires were generated with immunoSEQ multiplex PCR, while TCRdb's copy carries only in-frame clones and drops some. The sample includes 85,000 to 100,000 clones, approximately 90% of them seen just once. The specimen sequenced was peripheral blood. The origin of the receptors is a woman in her sixties with COVID-19, enrolled during active disease.

The chain carries TRBV20-1 and TRBJ2-7, with D possibly matching TRBD1 (6 bases). CDR1 is DFQATT and CDR2 is SNEGSKA in the germline V gene (reference sequence). Trimming shortened V by 3 bases and J by 5 bases, and 14 bases separated the two germline ends. The CDR3 is 13 residues long. The CDR3 reads CSASLTGLDEQYF. For the CDR3, the DNA is TGCAGTGCTAGTCTCACAGGGTTGGACGAGCAGTACTTC.

The chain joins TRBV6-2 or TRBV6-3 to TRBJ2-1; 11 bases match TRBD2. J lost 0 bases, V lost 6 bases, and 4 bases had no gene match. The length of the CDR3 is 16 residues. CDR1 is MNHEY, CDR2 SVGEGT, per germline. The CDR3 coding sequence is TGTGCCAGCAGACCTAGCGGGGGGAGCTCCTACAATGAGCAGTTCTTC. This translates into CASRPSGGSSYNEQFF.

This clone has only a few counts. The J gene is TRBJ1-5, the V gene TRBV27; 11 bases are shared with TRBD1. Germline V gene lookup returns CDR1 MNHEY and CDR2 SMNVEV (reference sequence). This CDR3 spans 16 amino acids. J gave up 5 bases and V 4 bases, and 7 bases lay outside the gene matches. CDR3 nucleotide sequence: TGTGCCAGCAGTTCAAGGGGACAGGGGGAACATCAGCCCCAGCATTTT. Residues: CASSSRGQGEHQPQHF.

J is TRBJ1-2 and V is TRBV7-2; D remains ambiguous. Trimming removed 2 bases from V and 4 bases from J, with 23 bases in between. Germline V gene lookup returns CDR1 SGHTA and CDR2 FQGNSA. There are 18 residues in the CDR3. CDR3: CASSLRMRSSTSLYGYTF. The CDR3 DNA reads TGTGCCAGCAGCTTAAGAATGAGGTCCTCTACCTCACTCTATGGCTACACCTTC.

V and J are TRBV2 and TRBJ1-6, with D tentatively TRBD1 (6 bases). Germline CDR1 reads SNHLY; CDR2 reads FYNNEI. V gave up 10 bases and J gave up 6 bases, with 16 bases separating them. This CDR3 contains 14 residues. CDR3 loop: CANRWGQGNSPLHF. CDR3 DNA: TGTGCCAACCGATGGGGGCAGGGTAATTCACCCCTCCACTTT.

This clone came up a few times. The chain employs TRBV19 and TRBJ2-1; 7 nucleotides align to TRBD1. This CDR3 is built from 15 residues. CDR1 and CDR2 (germline): LNHDA, SQIVND (reference sequence). V gave up 3 bases and J gave up 6 bases; unmatched junction bases: 8. The CDR3 loop is CASSISDRLGNEQFF. DNA of the CDR3: TGTGCCAGTAGTATCTCGGACAGGCTGGGCAATGAGCAGTTCTTC.

This clone was seen a single time. This sequence joins TRBV6-5 and TRBJ1-2; 8 positions match TRBD1. V gave up 6 bases and J gave up 1 base; unmatched junction bases: 4. CDR3 length: 14 residues. CDR1 and CDR2 from the germline V gene are MNHEY and SVGAGI. The CDR3 bases are TGTGCCAGCAGGAGGACAGGGAATAACTATGGCTACACCTTC. Translating it yields CASRRTGNNYGYTF.

This clone was picked up one time. The chain couples TRBV11-2 to TRBJ2-5; a weak D match, TRBD1 (5 bases). The germline V gene has CDR1 SGHAT and CDR2 FQNNGV. Trimming cost V 1 base and J 1 base, with 10 bases left between them. The CDR3 runs 15 residues. The CDR3: CASSLATGLQETQYF. CDR3 bases: TGTGCCAGCAGCTTAGCAACAGGCCTCCAAGAGACCCAGTACTTC.

The chain combines TRBV10-2 with TRBJ2-5; D might be TRBD2 (5 bases). In germline, CDR1 is WSHSY, CDR2 SAAADI. Trimming cost V 8 bases and J 5 bases, with 21 bases left between them. The length of the CDR3 is 15 residues. The DNA for the CDR3 is TGCGCCAGCCTCGATGGGAGAATCCCTTCGGAGACCCAGTACTTC. Translated, it gives CASLDGRIPSETQYF.

J is TRBJ1-1 and V is TRBV6-5; maybe TRBD1 (6 bases). The length of the CDR3 is 13 residues. V lost 2 bases, J lost 7 bases, and 11 bases lay in between. In germline, CDR1 is MNHEY, CDR2 SVGAGI. The CDR3 region is CASSYGQGIEAFF. The CDR3 coding sequence is TGTGCCAGCAGTTACGGGCAGGGGATTGAAGCTTTCTTT.

CDR3 protein: CASSTSPQGVGYGYTF. For the CDR3, the DNA is TGTGCCAGCAGCACCTCACCACAGGGTGTGGGCTATGGCTACACCTTC. The gene calls are TRBV7-9 and TRBJ1-2; tentative D call: TRBD1 (6 bases). There are 16 residues in the CDR3. Germline CDR1 reads SEHNR; CDR2 reads FQNEAQ (reference sequence). The ends were cut back, 5 bases at V and 4 bases at J, with 20 bases in the middle.

This chain uses TRBV5-1 with TRBJ1-2; 9 bases map to TRBD1. The trim removed 4 bases at V and 13 bases at J, leaving 8 bases unmatched. The CDR3 extends over 12 amino acids. CDR1 SGHRS and CDR2 YFSETQ come from the germline V gene. The CDR3, as DNA: TGCGCCAGCAGCCCAGGCCGGGACAGGGTCACCTTC. Translated: CASSPGRDRVTF.

The V and J genes are TRBV10-3 and TRBJ2-7; 14 bases are shared with TRBD2. The CDR3 sequence is 16 residues long. Per the germline V gene, CDR1 is ENHRY and CDR2 is SYGVKD. V trimming: 2 bases; J trimming: 3 bases; junction bases outside the gene matches: 3. The CDR3 spells CAISEPGTSGSYEQYF. CDR3 DNA: TGTGCCATCAGTGAGCCTGGGACTAGCGGGAGCTACGAGCAGTACTTC.

This clone has a handful of counts. Here the CDR3 reads CASSLFQGRAYGYTF. For the CDR3, the DNA is TGTGCCAGCAGCTTATTCCAGGGGCGCGCCTATGGCTACACCTTC. The chain recombines TRBV7-9 with TRBJ1-2; D perhaps matches TRBD1 (6 bases). The CDR3 spans 15 residues. Trimming removed 2 bases from V and 4 bases from J, with 14 bases in between. The V gene's germline CDR1 is SEHNR and CDR2 FQNEAQ (reference sequence).

The chain uses TRBV5-1 and TRBJ2-5, with 14 bases fitting TRBD2. The CDR3 has 16 residues. V was clipped by 0 bases and J by 5 bases; unmatched bases: 3. Germline V CDR1 and CDR2: SGHRS, YFSETQ. The CDR3 reads CASSLATSGGAETQYF. CDR3 sequence (DNA): TGCGCCAGCAGCTTGGCGACTAGCGGGGGGGCGGAGACCCAGTACTTC.

This sequence joins TRBV28 and TRBJ1-1; a weak D match, TRBD1 (5 bases). The V end lost 7 bases, the J end lost 1 base, and 10 bases lay between the germline ends. Germline V gene data show CDR1 as MDHEN and CDR2 as SYDVKM. This CDR3 comprises 13 residues. This CDR3 is CASILGGNTEAFF. CDR3 nucleotide sequence: TGTGCCAGCATTCTCGGGGGGAACACTGAAGCTTTCTTT.

Comment on this clone: The same CDR3 is also encoded by other DNA sequences in this sample. This sequence joins TRBV15 and TRBJ2-7, with D perhaps matching TRBD1 (5 bases). The germline CDR1 and CDR2 sequences are LNHNV and YYDKDF (reference sequence). V gave up 0 bases and J gave up 7 bases, with 10 bases separating them. The CDR3 extends over 13 amino acids. CDR3 sequence (DNA): TGTGCCACCAGCAGAGATATAAGGGGTGAGCAGTACTTC. Its translation: CATSRDIRGEQYF. Looking up the rest from reference TRBV15 and TRBJ2-7 gives the full variable domain: DAMVIQNPRYQVTQFGKPVTLSCSQTLNHNVMYWYQQKSSQAPKLLFHYYDKDFNNEADTPDNFQSRRPNTSFCFLDIRSPGLGDTAMYLCATSRDIRGEQYFGPGTRLTVT.

The chain joins TRBV7-2 to TRBJ1-1; a weak D match, TRBD1 (6 bases). This CDR3 has 15 amino acids. The V and J ends lost 4 bases and 6 bases respectively, with 18 bases between them. The V gene's germline CDR1 is SGHTA and CDR2 FQGNSA. CDR3: CASSWPTGFVPEAFF. The CDR3 region has the DNA TGTGCCAGCAGCTGGCCCACAGGGTTCGTCCCTGAAGCTTTCTTT.

V gene TRBV10-3 combines with J gene TRBJ1-2; D unclear. From germline, CDR1 is ENHRY and CDR2 SYGVKD. The V end was cut by 3 bases, the J end by 7 bases, with 9 bases between. The CDR3 runs to 12 residues. The CDR3 DNA follows: TGTGCCATCAGTGACTCTGTTGTTGGCTACACCTTC. Translating gives CAISDSVVGYTF.

The chain couples TRBV2 to TRBJ1-2, with D tentatively TRBD1 (5 bases). The V gene lost 11 bases and the J gene lost 7 bases, with 8 bases spanning the gap. Germline V gene lookup returns CDR1 SNHLY and CDR2 FYNNEI. This CDR3 has 9 amino acids. CDR3 nucleotides: TGTGCCTCGGGACTTGGCTACACCTTC. It yields the protein CASGLGYTF.

CDR3 protein: CASSLDSLGGREQYF. CDR3 nucleotide sequence: TGTGCCAGCAGCTTGGATTCTCTGGGGGGTCGCGAGCAGTACTTC. J is TRBJ2-7 and V is TRBV5-4; D perhaps matches TRBD2 (6 bases). From germline, CDR1 is SGHNT and CDR2 YYREEE (reference sequence). With 0 bases removed from V and 6 bases from J, the gap between germline ends came to 16 bases. The CDR3 covers 15 residues.

The rearrangement joins TRBV6-1 to TRBJ2-7, with D possibly matching TRBD1 (5 bases). The germline CDR1 and CDR2 sequences are MNHNS and SASEGT. V lost 5 bases to trimming and J lost 5 bases, with 19 bases between them. The CDR3 extends over 15 amino acids. The CDR3 coding sequence is TGTGCCAGCAGTTCCCGCCGAGACAGTGTTCACGAGCAGTACTTC. Protein: CASSSRRDSVHEQYF.